The source of this TCR beta chain is a study of technical replicates of blood from a handful of donors. This clone was picked up one time. Germline V gene data show CDR1 as SGDLS and CDR2 as YYNGEE. J gave up 4 bases and V 3 bases, and 5 bases lay outside the gene matches. This CDR3 is built from 15 residues. This table comes from immunoSEQ multiplex PCR, and its TCRdb copy is limited to in-frame clones, with some not included. The data show 75,000 to 100,000 clones, with about 96% seen just once and approximately 0.38% held by the top ten. The genes are TRBV9 and TRBJ2-3; 10 nucleotides align to TRBD2. The TCR was taken from a human donor in good health. What was sequenced was T cells isolated from PBMCs. The chain's CDR3 is CASSDPAGGPDTQYF. The CDR3 bases are TGTGCCAGCAGCGACCCAGCGGGAGGGCCAGATACGCAGTATTTT.